What follows is one TCR beta chain and its context. Its antigen has not been determined. No base quality information exists; no much larger clone differs at one position. The data derive from a study of control samples from healthy donors and cancer patients (dated by TCRdb to the early 2020s). CDR1 and CDR2 are drawn from the germline V gene: MNHNS, SASEGT. V and J are truncated by 6 bases and 2 bases respectively, leaving an intervening sequence of 8 bases. The CDR3 contains 12 residues, cysteine and phenylalanine counted. Of all the DNA, just the CDR3 is kept, 36 bases in frame from base 1. Receptor amplification or capture employed the immunoSEQ multiplex PCR assay. TCRdb took this table from immuneACCESS and kept in-frame rearrangements with V and J called. Such tables lack part of the clones; where checked against another copy, unresolved V genes explain under half of the gap, and the rest is unexplained. The sample profile shows tens of thousands of clones; approximately 90% of them were found once. Jointly, the top ten make up about 0.93% of the sample.

The sample comprised PBMCs. Recombination connected TRBV6-1 to TRBJ2-7; the D gene lacks a confident call. The sequence was obtained from a man younger than 45 with colorectal cancer. CDR3 reads: CASRGSTYEQYF. The nucleotide sequence is given as TGTGCCAGCAGGGGCTCCACCTACGAGCAGTACTTC.